These T cell receptor beta chains were read from a single sample in a study of early T cells in non-severe SARS-CoV-2 infection. MiXCR, run by TCRdb on the 5' RACE reads, gives a single entry per CDR3 protein. The sample holds roughly 120,000 distinct CDR3 sequences, over 9.5% seen once. Material: whole blood, obtained at baseline. These receptors originate from an adult who was a healthcare worker with PCR-confirmed SARS-CoV-2 infection or an uninfected control (not recorded which). Each CDR3 is given with its conserved first and last residue. Each record gives: D gene, V gene, J gene, clone size, CDR3 protein, CDR3 DNA. The D gene is left open where the match is weak. Size values are once, few and many counts, or a class for expanded clones, and some rows have none.

-	TRBV5-6	TRBJ1-2	-	CASSLDRTLTGYTF	TGTGCCAGCAGCTTAGACCGGACGTTGACTGGCTACACCTTC
-	TRBV20-1	TRBJ1-5	few	CSAGGTLTGSNQPQHF	TGCAGTGCTGGCGGGACCCTAACCGGGAGCAATCAGCCCCAGCATTTT
TRBD1	TRBV5-5	TRBJ1-2	few	CASSGQGADGYTF	TGTGCCAGCAGCGGTCAGGGGGCTGATGGCTACACCTTC
-	TRBV13	TRBJ1-5	many	CASSFDRNQPQHF	TGTGCCAGCAGCTTCGACAGGAATCAGCCCCAGCATTTT
TRBD2	TRBV5-1	TRBJ2-1	few	CASSLASGRATSFANEQFF	TGCGCCAGCAGCTTGGCTAGCGGGAGGGCCACGAGCTTTGCCAATGAGCAGTTCTTC
-	TRBV7-6	TRBJ2-1	many	CASSLLSGESSYNEQFF	TGTGCCAGCAGCTTATTGTCAGGGGAAAGCTCCTACAATGAGCAGTTCTTC
-	TRBV2	TRBJ1-2	few	CASSEVRAGLQGYTF	TGTGCCAGCAGTGAAGTGCGTGCGGGTCTTCAGGGCTACACCTTC
-	TRBV5-1	TRBJ2-2	-	CASSRPGGPRGTGELFF	TGCGCCAGCAGCCGACCTGGGGGCCCCCGGGGGACCGGGGAGCTGTTTTTT
TRBD2	TRBV20-1	TRBJ2-3	few	CSARGAGGTDTQYF	TGCAGTGCTAGAGGGGCGGGAGGCACAGATACGCAGTATTTT
-	TRBV2	TRBJ1-4	-	CASSAARATNEKLFF	TGTGCCAGCAGTGCCGCCAGGGCAACTAATGAAAAACTGTTTTTT
-	TRBV10-1	TRBJ2-7	few	CASSEAGPYEQYF	TGCGCCAGCAGTGAGGCAGGTCCCTACGAGCAGTACTTC
-	TRBV2	TRBJ1-1	-	CASSKQARGAEAFF	TGTGCCAGCAGTAAACAGGCCCGGGGGGCTGAAGCTTTCTTT
-	TRBV11-2	TRBJ1-4	many	CASRLARVEEKLFF	TGTGCCAGCAGACTGGCCAGGGTGGAAGAAAAACTGTTTTTT
TRBD1	TRBV18	TRBJ2-7	-	CASSPLEGTVGSEQYF	TGTGCCAGCTCACCTTTAGAAGGGACAGTGGGGTCCGAGCAGTACTTC
-	TRBV5-6	TRBJ2-2	-	CASSLWFGRGKTGELFF	TGTGCCAGCAGCTTGTGGTTTGGTCGGGGAAAGACCGGGGAGCTGTTTTTT
TRBD1	TRBV5-1	TRBJ2-7	few	CASSPRQGYEQYF	TGCGCCAGCAGCCCACGACAGGGCTACGAGCAGTACTTC
TRBD1	TRBV28	TRBJ1-6	few	CASSGTVNSPLHF	TGTGCCAGTTCCGGGACAGTGAATTCACCCCTCCACTTT
-	TRBV18	TRBJ1-4	few	CASSPAPRRNEKLFF	TGTGCCAGCTCACCGGCTCCGAGGCGGAATGAAAAACTGTTTTTT
-	TRBV25-1	TRBJ1-2	many	CASSESTGINYGYTF	TGTGCCAGCAGTGAATCAACAGGGATTAACTATGGCTACACCTTC
-	TRBV4-1	TRBJ2-1	few	CASSQEGALNEQFF	TGCGCCAGCAGCCAGGAGGGGGCGCTTAATGAGCAGTTCTTC
-	TRBV7-8	TRBJ2-4	-	CASSLRWGSSVKNIQYF	TGTGCCAGCAGTCTCCGTTGGGGTTCGAGCGTTAAAAACATTCAGTACTTC
TRBD2	TRBV7-8	TRBJ2-1	few	CASSHRGAGGYNEQFF	TGTGCCAGCAGCCACCGGGGGGCGGGGGGCTACAATGAGCAGTTCTTC
-	TRBV6-1	TRBJ2-4	few	CASSSFSTGGVAKNIQYF	TGTGCCAGCAGCAGTTTCTCCACAGGTGGGGTAGCCAAAAACATTCAGTACTTC
-	TRBV5-1	TRBJ2-7	many	CASSLGGDAEQYF	TGCGCCAGCAGCTTGGGGGGTGATGCCGAGCAGTACTTC
-	TRBV6-1	TRBJ1-5	many	CASRRRDPNQPQHF	TGTGCCAGCAGGCGCAGGGACCCCAATCAGCCCCAGCATTTT
TRBD2	TRBV28	TRBJ2-3	-	CASSLAGGPVDTQYF	TGTGCCAGCAGTTTAGCGGGAGGGCCTGTGGATACGCAGTATTTT
-	TRBV6-5	TRBJ1-2	few	CASSYSTQRQVFPGYTF	TGTGCCAGCAGTTACTCGACCCAGAGACAGGTGTTCCCTGGCTACACCTTC
-	TRBV2	TRBJ1-5	few	CASSEVQVNQPQHF	TGTGCCAGCAGTGAAGTACAAGTGAATCAGCCCCAGCATTTT